Listed here are 27 T cell receptor beta chains from one sample, sequenced in a study of blood T cells in healthy people across ages. A J-beta primer mix and a sample-barcoded 5' primer were used in a second PCR of about 7 to 12 cycles. TCRdb itself ran the 5' RACE reads through MiXCR, one entry per CDR3 protein. This table holds 700,000 to 950,000 distinct CDR3 sequences, 55% to 75% found once. The specimen was blood. Receptor source: a man in his thirties or forties in good health.

This rearrangement joins TRBV19 to TRBJ2-4; 9 bases match TRBD2. The J call may not be correct, given that the DNA end is closer to TRBJ2-7. The CDR3 runs to 13 residues. Germline CDR1 is LNHDA and CDR2 is SQIVND (reference sequence). CDR3 nucleotides: TGTGCCACAGATAGCGGGAGTGAGTACGAGCAGTACTTC. Translating gives CATDSGSEYEQYF.

The rearrangement joins TRBV7-2 to TRBJ2-3, with D uncertain. Germline CDR1 and CDR2: SGHTA and FQGNSA. V lost 5 bases to trimming and J lost 2 bases, with 11 bases between them. This CDR3 is 14 amino acids long. The CDR3 protein is CASSPGPLTDTQYF. For the CDR3, the DNA is TGTGCCAGCAGCCCAGGACCCCTCACAGATACGCAGTATTTT.

J is TRBJ2-1 and V is TRBV29-1, with D possibly called TRBD1 or TRBD2 (5 bases each). The germline gives CDR1 SQVTM, CDR2 ANQGSEA. Trimming removed 0 bases from V and 0 bases from J, with 12 bases in between. The CDR3 has 16 amino acids. DNA of the CDR3: TGCAGCGTTGAAGAAGGTGGGGGTAGCTCCTACAATGAGCAGTTCTTC. Translation gives CSVEEGGGSSYNEQFF.

The chain has TRBV13 and TRBJ2-5; tentative D call: TRBD2 (6 bases). The germline V and J ends were trimmed by 5 bases and 11 bases, with 24 bases remaining between them. The CDR3 spans 15 residues. Germline V CDR1 and CDR2: PRHDT, FYEKMQ (reference sequence). DNA for the CDR3: TGTGCCAGCAGCGCCTCCGGGACTGGGGCGAGAGAGCAGTACTTC. Translation gives CASSASGTGAREQYF.

The sample holds one count of this clonotype. The chain links TRBV29-1 to TRBJ2-1; 14 bases map to TRBD2. V lost 7 bases, J lost 3 bases, and 26 bases stayed unmatched. The germline V gene encodes CDR1 SQVTM and CDR2 ANQGSEA. This CDR3 has 22 amino acids. CDR3 coding DNA: TGCAGCGCCCCGGGGTGGACTAGCGGGGGGCCGTCGCAACTATCCCTCTACAATGAGCAGTTCTTC. This gives the protein CSAPGWTSGGPSQLSLYNEQFF.

V and J are TRBV20-1 and TRBJ2-7; TRBD2 might be the D (5 bases). Per the germline V gene, CDR1 is DFQATT and CDR2 is SNEGSKA (reference sequence). This CDR3 is 13 amino acids long. V gave up 6 bases and J gave up 7 bases, with 19 bases separating them. The CDR3: CSAPPSRGGEQYF. CDR3 DNA sequence: TGCAGTGCGCCCCCCTCGCGAGGAGGAGAGCAGTACTTC.

This clonotype was observed a handful of times. The chain couples TRBV20-1 to TRBJ1-2; possibly TRBD1 for D (5 bases). Trimming removed 0 bases at V and 1 base at J, with 18 bases between. This CDR3 contains 17 residues. Germline values: CDR1 DFQATT, CDR2 SNEGSKA (reference sequence). The DNA for the CDR3 is TGCAGTGCTAGAGATTGGAAACCAGGGCCCGTTAACTATGGCTACACCTTC. Amino acid sequence: CSARDWKPGPVNYGYTF.

V and J are TRBV6-6 and TRBJ1-5; D unclear. Trimming shortened V by 11 bases and J by 5 bases, and 16 bases separated the two germline ends. From germline, CDR1 is MNHNY and CDR2 SVGAGI (reference sequence). There are 13 residues in the CDR3. The CDR3 loop is CASWAGFDQPQHF. CDR3 DNA sequence: TGTGCCTCCTGGGCGGGATTTGATCAGCCCCAGCATTTT.

V and J are TRBV3-1 and TRBJ2-1; D is uncertain. This CDR3 has 12 amino acids. The V gene lost 4 bases and the J gene lost 13 bases, with 14 bases spanning the gap. Germline V lookup: CDR1 LGHDT, CDR2 YNNKEL (reference sequence). CDR3 nucleotides: TGTGCCAGCAGCCCCTCCAGGACCATCCAGTTCTTC. Its translation: CASSPSRTIQFF.

V gene TRBV13 combines with J gene TRBJ2-5; no definite D call. TRBJ2-7 matches the DNA end more closely, so the J call is doubtful. The CDR3 runs to 13 residues. The germline CDR1 and CDR2 sequences are PRHDT and FYEKMQ (reference sequence). The CDR3 spells CASGRTGSYEQYF. The CDR3 DNA is TGTGCCAGCGGACGGACGGGTAGCTACGAGCAGTACTTC.

This chain uses TRBV29-1 with TRBJ2-3; D is perhaps TRBD1 (8 bases). Germline V gene sequence: CDR1 SQVTM, CDR2 ANQGSEA. CDR3 size: 15 residues. V was shortened by 6 bases and J by 0 bases, with 16 bases between the two germline ends. CDR3 DNA: TGCAGCGTCAGGGGGCTAGCGGTTAGCACAGATACGCAGTATTTT. Translated: CSVRGLAVSTDTQYF.

V usage is TRBV20-1 and J usage is TRBJ2-7; 7 bases line up with TRBD2. The CDR3 is made up of 14 amino acids. Germline lookup yields CDR1 DFQATT and CDR2 SNEGSKA (reference sequence). V shed 2 bases and J 1 base; nucleotides not matched to a gene: 5. CDR3 residues: CSARRREFSYEQYF. CDR3 DNA: TGCAGTGCTAGACGGCGGGAGTTTTCCTACGAGCAGTACTTC.

The chain employs TRBV4-2 and TRBJ2-5; D might be TRBD2 (6 bases). The CDR3 loop spans 15 amino acids. Per germline, CDR1 LGHNA and CDR2 YNFKEQ. V lost 0 bases, J lost 11 bases, and 19 bases lay in between. The CDR3 is CASSQENRRDREQYF. CDR3 DNA: TGTGCCAGCAGCCAAGAAAACAGGCGGGACCGTGAGCAGTACTTC.

This chain's CDR3 is CASSGRGAGGSNEQFF. DNA of the CDR3: TGTGCCAGCAGCGGCCGGGGGGCGGGAGGGAGCAATGAGCAGTTCTTC. The chain joins TRBV7-8 to TRBJ2-1; 9 positions match TRBD2. The CDR3 is made up of 16 amino acids. Germline V gene sequence: CDR1 SGHVS, CDR2 FQNEAQ. Trimming removed 5 bases from V and 6 bases from J; junction bases left unmatched: 11. The full variable domain, completed using reference TRBV7-8 and TRBJ2-1, is GAGVSQSPRYKVAKRGQDVALRCDPISGHVSLFWYQQALGQGPEFLTYFQNEAQLDKSGLPSDRFFAERPEGSVSTLKIQRTQQEDSAVYLCASSGRGAGGSNEQFFGPGTRLTVL.

The chain combines TRBV5-1 with TRBJ2-1, with D hard to call. The J call may be wrong; the DNA end is better matched by TRBJ2-7. Per germline, CDR1 SGHRS and CDR2 YFSETQ. The CDR3 is 14 residues long. DNA of the CDR3: TGCGCCAGCAGCTTGGAGGGTTCCAACAATGAGCAGTACTTC. This encodes CASSLEGSNNEQYF.

This clonotype was seen a handful of times. The chain uses TRBV29-1 and TRBJ2-5; weak D call: TRBD2 (6 bases). The germline V gene has CDR1 SQVTM and CDR2 ANQGSEA. Trimming took off 7 bases at V and 5 bases at J, with 17 bases between the two ends. CDR3 length: 13 amino acids. Here the CDR3 reads CSGREGRAETQYF. DNA for the CDR3: TGCAGCGGGAGGGAAGGACGAGCGGAGACCCAGTACTTC.

The V gene is TRBV14, the J gene TRBJ2-4, with 7 bases that match TRBD1. The CDR3 totals 14 residues. Germline V gene sequence: CDR1 SGHDN, CDR2 FVKESK. After removal of 6 bases from V and 5 bases from J, the junction contained 7 bases not matched to a gene. The CDR3 loop is CASSRGGDQNIQYF. The CDR3 coding sequence is TGTGCCAGCAGTAGAGGGGGCGATCAAAACATTCAGTACTTC. Full variable domain (rest looked up from reference TRBV14 and TRBJ2-4): EAGVTQFPSHSVIEKGQTVTLRCDPISGHDNLYWYRRVMGKEIKFLLHFVKESKQDESGMPNNRFLAERTGGTYSTLKVQPAELEDSGVYFCASSRGGDQNIQYFGAGTRLSVL.

This chain uses TRBV2 with TRBJ2-4; the D is unclear. V lost 6 bases, J lost 9 bases, and 18 bases lay in between. The CDR3 is 14 residues long. Looked up from germline, CDR1 is SNHLY and CDR2 is FYNNEI. The CDR3 sequence: CASSQLGTQSIQYF. The DNA for the CDR3 is TGTGCCAGCAGCCAACTCGGTACCCAAAGCATTCAGTACTTC.

The chain joins TRBV20-1 to TRBJ1-6, with 9 bases that match TRBD1. The CDR3 length is 17 residues. CDR1 is DFQATT and CDR2 is SNEGSKA in the germline V gene (reference sequence). The ends lost 4 bases at V and 0 bases at J; junction bases unmatched: 7. The CDR3: CSAIGDRVFSYNSPLHF. The DNA for the CDR3 is TGCAGTGCTATCGGGGACAGGGTTTTCTCCTATAATTCACCCCTCCACTTT.

This chain joins TRBV4-3 and TRBJ1-2; 7 bases align to TRBD1. With 5 bases clipped from V and 0 bases from J, the junction kept 3 bases outside the gene matches. Looked up from germline, CDR1 is LGHNA and CDR2 is YSLEER. The CDR3 has 14 residues. For the CDR3, the DNA is TGCGCCAGCAGCGGGGACAGAACTAACTATGGCTACACCTTC. Translated, it gives CASSGDRTNYGYTF.

The V call is TRBV6-5, the J call TRBJ1-2, with D hard to call. The germline V gene encodes CDR1 MNHEY and CDR2 SVGAGI. The CDR3 is 15 residues long. Trimming pared 0 bases from V and 4 bases from J, leaving 12 bases between. DNA of the CDR3: TGTGCCAGCAGTTACTCGAAGCTGCCCGGCTATGGCTACACCTTC. Its protein product is CASSYSKLPGYGYTF.

V usage is TRBV7-8 and J usage is TRBJ1-2; D is undetermined. V lost 2 bases and J lost 9, with 19 bases in between. Germline-derived CDR1 and CDR2 are SGHVS and FQNEAQ. CDR3 length: 15 residues. The CDR3 region has the DNA TGTGCCAGCAGCTTAAGAGCGACACCGGTGGTTCGCTACACCTTC. The encoded protein is CASSLRATPVVRYTF.

This chain uses TRBV27 with TRBJ2-5; 15 nucleotides line up with TRBD2. The last part of the DNA fits TRBJ2-7 better; the J call may be wrong. The germline V gene encodes CDR1 MNHEY and CDR2 SMNVEV (reference sequence). CDR3 size: 16 residues. CDR3 bases: TGTGCCAGCAGAACGGGACTAGCGGGAGGTATCTACGAGCAGTACTTC. Amino acids: CASRTGLAGGIYEQYF.

The chain couples TRBV15 to TRBJ1-2; a weak D match, TRBD1 (6 bases). The V and J ends lost 0 bases and 6 bases respectively, with 26 bases between them. The CDR3 has 19 residues. Germline V gene data show CDR1 as LNHNV and CDR2 as YYDKDF (reference sequence). CDR3 protein: CATSREAPNHPDSEDGYTF. DNA of the CDR3: TGTGCCACCAGCAGAGAAGCACCAAATCATCCGGACAGTGAGGATGGCTACACCTTC.

The V and J genes are TRBV7-3 and TRBJ2-2; D not resolved. Germline CDR1 and CDR2: SGHTA and FQGTGA. Trimming left V 3 bases short and J 3 bases short, with 2 bases between. CDR3 length equals 12 residues. The CDR3 DNA follows: TGTGCCAGCAGCTTCGACACCGGGGAGCTGTTTTTT. Translation gives CASSFDTGELFF. Filled out from reference TRBV7-3 and TRBJ2-2, the complete variable domain reads GAGVSQTPSNKVTEKGKYVELRCDPISGHTALYWYRQSLGQGPEFLIYFQGTGAADDSGLPNDRFFAVRPEGSVSTLKIQRTERGDSAVYLCASSFDTGELFFGEGSRLTVL.

The V call is TRBV5-1, the J call TRBJ1-1; 7 positions agree with TRBD1. The CDR3 sequence is 15 residues long. Germline V gene sequence: CDR1 SGHRS, CDR2 YFSETQ. The trim removed 5 bases at V and 1 base at J, leaving 8 bases unmatched. The CDR3 DNA sequence: TGCGCCAGCAGGTTGTTTGGGACAGAGAACACTGAAGCTTTCTTT. It yields the protein CASRLFGTENTEAFF.

The V gene is TRBV28, the J gene TRBJ2-1, with 10 bases lining up with TRBD2. This CDR3 is 14 amino acids long. Trimming cost V 7 bases and J 6 bases; bases outside gene matches: 6. CDR1 and CDR2 from the germline V gene are MDHEN and SYDVKM. CDR3: CASTPSGSGNEQFF. Written as DNA, the CDR3 is TGTGCCAGCACCCCTAGCGGGAGTGGCAATGAGCAGTTCTTC.